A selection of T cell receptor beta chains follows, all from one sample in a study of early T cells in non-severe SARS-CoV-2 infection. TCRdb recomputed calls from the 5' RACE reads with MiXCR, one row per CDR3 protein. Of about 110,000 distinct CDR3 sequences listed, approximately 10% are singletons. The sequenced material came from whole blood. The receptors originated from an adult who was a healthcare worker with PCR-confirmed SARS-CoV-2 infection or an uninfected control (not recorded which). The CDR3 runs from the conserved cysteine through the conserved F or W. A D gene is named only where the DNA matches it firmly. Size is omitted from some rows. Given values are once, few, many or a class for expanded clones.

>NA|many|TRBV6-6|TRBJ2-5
TGTGCCAGCAGTTACTCCGAGACCCAGTACTTC
CASSYSETQYF
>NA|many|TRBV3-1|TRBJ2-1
TGTGCCAGCAGCCGACACGTGGACAGTCACAATGAGCAGTTCTTC
CASSRHVDSHNEQFF
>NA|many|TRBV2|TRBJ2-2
TGTGCCAGCAGTGGAGGGCGGGGCACCGGGGAGCTGTTTTTT
CASSGGRGTGELFF
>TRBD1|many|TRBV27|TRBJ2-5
TGTGCCAGCAGCGTCGACAGGGGATACGAGACCCAGTACTTC
CASSVDRGYETQYF
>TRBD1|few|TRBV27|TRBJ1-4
TGTGCCAGCGGGACAGGGGGCGAAAAACTGTTTTTT
CASGTGGEKLFF
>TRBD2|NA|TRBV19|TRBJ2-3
TGTGCCAGTAGAAGGGTCAGCGGGAGCGACACAGATACGCAGTATTTT
CASRRVSGSDTDTQYF
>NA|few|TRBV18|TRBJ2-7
TGTGCCAGCTCACCAGGGTATCCCTACGAGCAGTACTTC
CASSPGYPYEQYF
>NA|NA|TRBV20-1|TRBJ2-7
TGCAGTGCCCGATACCCAGACTACGAGCAGTACTTC
CSARYPDYEQYF
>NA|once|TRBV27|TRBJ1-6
TGTGCCAACAGTTCTCAAATGGCAGGGTATAATTCACCCCTCCACTTT
CANSSQMAGYNSPLHF
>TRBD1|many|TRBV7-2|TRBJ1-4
TGTGCCAGCAGCGAGGACAGGGGGCTGAACGAAAAACTGTTTTTT
CASSEDRGLNEKLFF
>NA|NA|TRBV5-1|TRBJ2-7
TGCGCCAGCAGCTTGGCGGCGGTTTCGGTCTACGAGCAGTACTTC
CASSLAAVSVYEQYF
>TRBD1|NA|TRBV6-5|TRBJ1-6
TGTGCCAGCAGAAGGACAGGGTATAATTCACCCCTCCACTTT
CASRRTGYNSPLHF
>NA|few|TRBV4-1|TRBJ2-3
TGCGCCAGCAGCCCAGGACGCGTAACGAGCACAGATACGCAGTATTTT
CASSPGRVTSTDTQYF
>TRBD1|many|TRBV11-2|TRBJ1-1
TGTGCCAGCTCCGTGGACAGGCTAGGGACTGAAGCTTTCTTT
CASSVDRLGTEAFF
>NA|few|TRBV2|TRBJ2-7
TGTGCCAGCATGGAAGCGGTGGGCTACGAGCAGTACTTC
CASMEAVGYEQYF
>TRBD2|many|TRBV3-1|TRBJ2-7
TGTGCCAGCAGCCAAGGTCCTATAGCGGGAGCGTACGAGCAGTACTTC
CASSQGPIAGAYEQYF
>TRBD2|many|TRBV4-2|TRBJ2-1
TGTGCCAGCAGCCAACTAGCGGGGGTCTATTACAATGAGCAGTTCTTC
CASSQLAGVYYNEQFF
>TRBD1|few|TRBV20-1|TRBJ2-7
TGCAGTGCTAAAAGGACAGGGCCCGAGCAGTACTTC
CSAKRTGPEQYF
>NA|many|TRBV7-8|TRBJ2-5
TGTGCCAGCAGCTTAAAGCGGGTCAGCCAAGAGACCCAGTACTTC
CASSLKRVSQETQYF
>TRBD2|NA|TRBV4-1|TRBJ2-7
TGCGCCAGCAGCCGATCGACTAGCGCTAATTACGAGCAGTACTTC
CASSRSTSANYEQYF
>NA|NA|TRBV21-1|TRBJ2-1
TGTGCCAGCAGCAAAGCTGTGGCGGGAGAGTATTACAATGAGCAGTTCTTC
CASSKAVAGEYYNEQFF
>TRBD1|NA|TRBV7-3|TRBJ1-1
TGTGCCAGCAGCTCCGATCCACAGGGGACTGAAGCTTTCTTT
CASSSDPQGTEAFF
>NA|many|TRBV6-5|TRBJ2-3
TGTGCCAGCAGTTCAAGACCCTACCCCACAGATACGCAGTATTTT
CASSSRPYPTDTQYF
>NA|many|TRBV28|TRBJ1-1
TGTGCCAGCAGACCCTACACTGGGCGGGAAGCTTTCTTT
CASRPYTGREAFF
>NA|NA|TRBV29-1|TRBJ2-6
TGCAGCGTGGCGTTCTCTGCGGCCAACGTCCTGACTTTC
CSVAFSAANVLTF
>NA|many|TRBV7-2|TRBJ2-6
TGTGCCAGCAGCCCAGGGACCGCCGCTGGGGCCAACGTCCTGACTTTC
CASSPGTAAGANVLTF
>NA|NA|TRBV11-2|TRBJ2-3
TGTGCCAGCAGCTTACCGACAGATACGCAGTATTTT
CASSLPTDTQYF
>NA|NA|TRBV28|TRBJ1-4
TGTGCCAGCAGCAACAGGGAACTGTTTTTT
CASSNRELFF
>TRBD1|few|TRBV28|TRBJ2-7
TGTGCCAGCAGCCTGACAGGGGGAAGCTACGAGCAGTACTTC
CASSLTGGSYEQYF
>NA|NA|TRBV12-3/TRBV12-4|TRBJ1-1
TGTGCCAGCAGTTTAGACAACATGAACACTGAAGCTTTCTTT
CASSLDNMNTEAFF
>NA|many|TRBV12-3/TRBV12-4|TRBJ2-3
TGTGCCAGCAGTTTTATGGGGGGAACAGATACGCAGTATTTT
CASSFMGGTDTQYF